One T cell receptor beta chain is described in this entry. These data are taken from a study of technical replicates of blood from several donors. In germline, CDR1 is SGHRS, CDR2 YFSETQ. The V and J ends lost 3 bases and 2 bases respectively, with 10 bases between them. The CDR3 length is 14 residues. Repertoires were generated with immunoSEQ multiplex PCR, while TCRdb's copy carries only in-frame clones and drops some. The table records approximately 12,000 clones, around 77% of them present only once. The V call is TRBV5-1, the J call TRBJ2-3, with D perhaps matching TRBD1 (6 bases). This clonotype was obtained from a human donor in good health. Sequencing was performed on PBMCs. The CDR3 bases are TGCGCCAGCAGCTCCGGGACAAACACAGATACGCAGTATTTT. The encoded protein is CASSSGTNTDTQYF.